These 26 T cell receptor beta chains came from one sample sequenced in a study of Ad26.COV2.S vaccination and SARS-CoV-2 variants (dated by TCRdb to the early 2020s). What this sample's treatment or condition label stands for: 19 received Ad26.COV2.S at low or high dose, single or two shots; roughly five received placebo; per-sample allocation not given. For vaccine and placebo recipients, repertoires were sequenced using samples collected on day 63 after the first injection. Library method: the immunoSEQ multiplex PCR assay. Held by TCRdb, this immuneACCESS table contains in-frame sequences only and omits some clones. Under half of the omission traces to an unresolved V gene where checked; the cause of the rest is unknown. This sample gives roughly 500,000 clones in total; approximately 92% of them show up just once. The ten largest clones add up to around 2.5% of the sample. The sample consisted of peripheral blood, taken in a trial of Ad26.COV2.S vaccine versus placebo. These TCRs come from a person between 18 and 65 years old who received the Ad26.COV2.S COVID-19 vaccine or a placebo.

V and J are TRBV5-1 and TRBJ1-4; 11 bases match TRBD1. Germline lookup yields CDR1 SGHRS and CDR2 YFSETQ. This CDR3 has 14 amino acids. Unmatched junction bases numbered 2, after V lost 4 bases and J lost 6 bases. CDR3 loop: CASSGTGGDEKLFF. In nucleotides, the CDR3 is TGCGCCAGCAGCGGGACAGGGGGGGATGAAAAACTGTTTTTT.

This chain uses TRBV5-1 with TRBJ2-7, with a possible D match to TRBD1 (6 bases). The CDR3 is 14 residues long. V was cut by 1 base and J by 0 bases, with 8 bases left in between. Germline CDR1 SGHRS, CDR2 YFSETQ. CDR3 nucleotide sequence: TGCGCCAGCAGCTTGTCAGGGGTCTCCTACGAGCAGTACTTC. Protein sequence: CASSLSGVSYEQYF.

This chain uses TRBV4-2 with TRBJ2-1; 9 nucleotides line up with TRBD2. CDR3 length: 15 residues. Germline CDR1 LGHNA, CDR2 YNFKEQ. V dropped 3 bases and J dropped 1; count of bases not matched to a gene: 1. CDR3 coding DNA: TGTGCCAGCAGCCACACTAGCGGGTCCTACAATGAGCAGTTCTTC. Translation: CASSHTSGSYNEQFF.

The chain is built from TRBV6-5 and TRBJ1-2; 7 nucleotides line up with TRBD1. V dropped 2 bases and J dropped 4; count of bases not matched to a gene: 10. The V gene's germline CDR1 is MNHEY and CDR2 SVGAGI. This CDR3 spans 16 amino acids. CDR3 residues: CASSYQGGGRGYGYTF. CDR3 bases: TGTGCCAGCAGTTACCAGGGGGGAGGCAGAGGCTATGGCTACACCTTC.

The rearrangement uses TRBV20-1 and TRBJ1-2; D may be TRBD1 (6 bases). This CDR3 region has 11 residues. The V and J ends lost 2 bases and 9 bases respectively, with 10 bases between them. Per the germline V gene, CDR1 is DFQATT and CDR2 is SNEGSKA (reference sequence). The CDR3, as DNA: TGCAGTGCTAGACTTACAGGGCGCTACACCTTC. Translated, it gives CSARLTGRYTF.

The chain uses TRBV27 and TRBJ1-1; the D is unclear. Germline CDR1 is MNHEY and CDR2 is SMNVEV (reference sequence). CDR3 length: 16 amino acids. V lost 2 bases, J lost 3 bases, and 16 bases lay in between. The CDR3, as DNA: TGTGCCAGCAGTTTAATCCCGGGAACAGCAGACACTGAAGCTTTCTTT. This gives the protein CASSLIPGTADTEAFF.

The chain employs TRBV6-5 and TRBJ2-7; 10 bases align to TRBD1. Germline-derived CDR1 and CDR2 are MNHEY and SVGAGI. Trimming removed 8 bases from V and 3 bases from J; junction bases left unmatched: 10. The length of the CDR3 is 15 residues. Here the CDR3 reads CASSTAGTGVYEQYF. CDR3 DNA sequence: TGTGCCAGCTCCACGGCGGGGACAGGGGTCTACGAGCAGTACTTC.

The V call is TRBV24-1, the J call TRBJ2-5; D is possibly TRBD2 (5 bases). The CDR3 length is 15 residues. CDR1 is KGHDR, CDR2 SFDVKD, per germline. Trimming pared 6 bases from V and 2 bases from J, leaving 15 bases between. The CDR3 DNA sequence: TGTGCCACCAGTCGTTTTTTGGGGAGTCAAGAGACCCAGTACTTC. It encodes CATSRFLGSQETQYF.

This rearrangement joins TRBV12-3 or TRBV12-4 to TRBJ1-2; D not resolved. This CDR3 spans 12 amino acids. Deletions cut 6 bases from V and 3 bases from J, with 8 bases between. CDR3 nucleotides: TGTGCCAGCAGCCAAACATACTATGGCTACACCTTC. Residues: CASSQTYYGYTF.

The V and J genes are TRBV11-2 and TRBJ2-7, with 12 nucleotides matching TRBD1. CDR1 and CDR2 (germline): SGHAT, FQNNGV. CDR3 length equals 14 residues. V was pared by 4 bases and J by 6 bases, with 4 bases of the junction left unmatched. The CDR3 loop reads CASSSRDRGPEQYF. Here the CDR3 DNA reads TGTGCCAGCAGCTCCCGGGACAGGGGGCCCGAGCAGTACTTC.

V and J are TRBV19 and TRBJ1-1; D ambiguous. Germline-derived CDR1 and CDR2 are LNHDA and SQIVND (reference sequence). V was pared by 6 bases and J by 6 bases, with 14 bases between. The CDR3 is 13 residues long. Written as DNA, the CDR3 is TGTGCCAGTAGCGACTCTGGGAGGGCTGAAGCTTTCTTT. It specifies CASSDSGRAEAFF.

The rearrangement links TRBV6-5 to TRBJ1-3, with D perhaps TRBD1 (6 bases). Trimming took 3 bases from V and 4 from J, leaving 10 bases between them. The CDR3 is 14 amino acids. Germline CDR1 MNHEY, CDR2 SVGAGI. The CDR3 coding sequence is TGTGCCAGCAGTTATCAGGGGTTCGGAAACACCATATATTTT. Its translation is CASSYQGFGNTIYF.

V and J are TRBV12-3 or TRBV12-4 and TRBJ1-2; D gene uncertain. This CDR3 region has 13 residues. Trimming shortened V by 5 bases and J by 8 bases, and 15 bases separated the two germline ends. The chain's CDR3 is CASSPSTQRGYTF. The DNA of the CDR3 is TGTGCCAGCAGTCCCTCAACACAGAGGGGCTACACCTTC.

In the case of this clone: The junction departs from germline at one end; a sequencing error may be responsible. The chain recombines TRBV3-1 (or the pseudogene TRBV3-2) with TRBJ1-6, with D maybe TRBD1 (6 bases). Germline V gene sequence: CDR1 LGHDT, CDR2 YNNKEL (reference sequence). This CDR3 region has 13 residues. The CDR3 here is CATSRGGHSPLHF. CDR3 in DNA: TGTGCCACCAGCCGGGGGGGGCATTCACCCCTCCACTTT.

V is TRBV27 and J is TRBJ2-1, with TRBD2 identical over 7 bases. There are 18 residues in the CDR3. The V and J ends lost 1 base and 3 bases, in that order; junction bases with no gene match: 12. Germline lookup yields CDR1 MNHEY and CDR2 SMNVEV (reference sequence). The CDR3 loop reads CASSLYGIRASGYNEQFF. The CDR3 region has the DNA TGTGCCAGCAGTTTATACGGTATTCGGGCTAGCGGCTACAATGAGCAGTTCTTC.

The chain has TRBV7-9 and TRBJ2-1; 8 bases are shared with TRBD1. The V gene end was trimmed by 4 bases and the J gene end by 6 bases; junction bases not matched to a gene: 2. The CDR3 has 13 amino acids. Germline CDR1 SEHNR, CDR2 FQNEAQ (reference sequence). The CDR3 nucleotides read TGTGCCAGCAGCTCGACAGGGGTCAATGAGCAGTTCTTC. Its protein is CASSSTGVNEQFF.

This clone was recorded once. V and J are TRBV19 and TRBJ1-5; 7 bases agree with TRBD1. In germline, CDR1 is LNHDA, CDR2 SQIVND (reference sequence). The ends lost 5 bases at V and 5 bases at J; junction bases unmatched: 12. The CDR3 is made up of 16 amino acids. CDR3 DNA sequence: TGTGCCAGTAGTTTCCTCACAGGGGCGCGCGATCAGCCCCAGCATTTT. This translates into CASSFLTGARDQPQHF.

A word on this clone: The same CDR3 can be traced to other DNA sequences in this sample. The chain combines TRBV9 with TRBJ1-1; the D is unclear. With 1 base removed from V and 1 base from J, the gap between germline ends came to 5 bases. Germline V gene sequence: CDR1 SGDLS, CDR2 YYNGEE. There are 13 residues in the CDR3. The CDR3 DNA reads as TGTGCCAGCAGCGTATACAGGAACACTGAAGCTTTCTTT. This codes for CASSVYRNTEAFF.

The rearrangement uses TRBV9 and TRBJ1-2; D may be TRBD1 (5 bases). CDR1 SGDLS and CDR2 YYNGEE come from the germline V gene. Trimming shortened V by 0 bases and J by 4 bases, and 16 bases separated the two germline ends. CDR3 length equals 16 residues. The CDR3 loop is CASSVGVGTSGYGYTF. CDR3 coding DNA: TGTGCCAGCAGCGTAGGAGTAGGGACGAGCGGCTATGGCTACACCTTC.

The V gene is TRBV19, the J gene TRBJ1-6; D unclear. This CDR3 is built from 16 residues. Trimming shortened V by 3 bases and J by 0 bases, and 9 bases separated the two germline ends. Germline V gives CDR1 LNHDA, CDR2 SQIVND (reference sequence). CDR3 amino acids: CASSIATVSYNSPLHF. The CDR3 region has the DNA TGTGCCAGTAGTATCGCTACAGTCTCCTATAATTCACCCCTCCACTTT.

V usage is TRBV10-3 and J usage is TRBJ2-2; the D is unclear. This CDR3 is built from 12 residues. The V and J ends lost 7 bases and 6 bases respectively, with 9 bases between them. Germline V lookup: CDR1 ENHRY, CDR2 SYGVKD. Here the CDR3 DNA reads TGTGCCATCAAAGATTCGCCCGGGGAGCTGTTTTTT. Its translation is CAIKDSPGELFF.

The rearrangement joins TRBV18 to TRBJ2-1; TRBD1 aligns across 8 bases. The CDR3 is made up of 12 amino acids. The germline CDR1 and CDR2 sequences are KGHSH and LQKENI. The trim removed 6 bases at V and 7 bases at J, leaving 2 bases unmatched. The CDR3 loop is CASSRQGNEQFF. Written as DNA, the CDR3 is TGTGCCAGCTCGCGACAGGGGAATGAGCAGTTCTTC.

CDR3 coding DNA: TGTGCCAGCAGTTACGAGACCCCGTCAGGGGAGCAGTTCTTC. It yields the protein CASSYETPSGEQFF. This chain joins TRBV6-5 and TRBJ2-1; D might be TRBD1 (5 bases). The V end lost 2 bases, the J end lost 10 bases, and 15 bases lay between the germline ends. Germline CDR1 and CDR2: MNHEY and SVGAGI. The CDR3 is made up of 14 amino acids.

The genes are TRBV27 and TRBJ1-6; 8 bases are shared with TRBD1. V was pared by 5 bases and J by 9 bases, with 6 bases of the junction left unmatched. From germline, CDR1 is MNHEY and CDR2 SMNVEV (reference sequence). CDR3 length equals 14 residues. The CDR3 DNA reads as TGTGCCAGCAGTGGACAGGGTGGGAGTTCACCCCTCCACTTT. Translated, it gives CASSGQGGSSPLHF.

The rearrangement joins TRBV25-1 to TRBJ1-1, with D unclear. Trimming shortened V by 2 bases and J by 1 base, and 11 bases separated the two germline ends. Germline CDR1 and CDR2: MGHDK and SYGVNS. The CDR3 has 15 residues. In nucleotides, the CDR3 is TGTGCCAGCAGTGAAGGGGTTGCCAGGAACACTGAAGCTTTCTTT. It codes for CASSEGVARNTEAFF.

J is TRBJ2-7 and V is TRBV7-2; 11 nucleotides align to TRBD2. The CDR3 has 15 amino acids. From germline, CDR1 is SGHTA and CDR2 FQGNSA. V lost 2 bases and J lost 0; bases outside the gene matches: 0. The CDR3 nucleotides are TGTGCCAGCAGCTTACTAGCGGGAGGCTCCTACGAGCAGTACGTC. As protein: CASSLLAGGSYEQYV.